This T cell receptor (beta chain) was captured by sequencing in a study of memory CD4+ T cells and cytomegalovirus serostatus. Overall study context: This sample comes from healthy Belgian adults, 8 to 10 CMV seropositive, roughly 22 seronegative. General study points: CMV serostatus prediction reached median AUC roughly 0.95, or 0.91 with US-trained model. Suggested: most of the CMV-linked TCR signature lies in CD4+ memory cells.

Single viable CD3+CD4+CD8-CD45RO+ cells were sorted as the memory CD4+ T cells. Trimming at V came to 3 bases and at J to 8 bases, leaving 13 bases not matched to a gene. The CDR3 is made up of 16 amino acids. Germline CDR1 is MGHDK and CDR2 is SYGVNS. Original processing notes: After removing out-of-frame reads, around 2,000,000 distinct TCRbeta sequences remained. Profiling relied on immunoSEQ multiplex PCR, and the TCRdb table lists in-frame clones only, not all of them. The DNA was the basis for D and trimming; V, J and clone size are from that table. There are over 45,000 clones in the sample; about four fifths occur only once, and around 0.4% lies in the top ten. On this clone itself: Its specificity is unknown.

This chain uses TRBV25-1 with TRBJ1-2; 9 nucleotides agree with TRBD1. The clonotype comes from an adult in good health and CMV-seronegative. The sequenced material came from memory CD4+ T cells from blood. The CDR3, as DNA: TGTGCCAGCAGTGAGGGGGACAGGGCCCTTCGTATCGGCTACACCTTC. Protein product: CASSEGDRALRIGYTF.